This T cell receptor beta chain was captured by sequencing in a study of blood T cell repertoires in COVID-19. The authors' processing: Counts of nucleated cells, estimated from reference gene primer amplification, were obtained. Data came from immunoSEQ multiplex PCR; TCRdb stores just in-frame clones and leaves some out. That table gives V, J and clone size, and the DNA gave D and trimming. Of about 75,000 clones in the sample, approximately 82% were seen once. This clone was observed a single time. The source is a woman in her fifties or sixties with acute or convalescent COVID-19. The sample taken for sequencing was peripheral blood.

CDR3 sequence reads: CASMEVLVSYEQYF. In DNA, the CDR3 is TGTGCCAGCATGGAAGTCCTAGTCTCCTACGAGCAGTACTTC. V and J are TRBV6-5 and TRBJ2-7; D is undetermined. Per the germline V gene, CDR1 is MNHEY and CDR2 is SVGAGI. The V end was cut by 7 bases, the J end by 0 bases, with 13 bases between. This CDR3 is built from 14 residues.